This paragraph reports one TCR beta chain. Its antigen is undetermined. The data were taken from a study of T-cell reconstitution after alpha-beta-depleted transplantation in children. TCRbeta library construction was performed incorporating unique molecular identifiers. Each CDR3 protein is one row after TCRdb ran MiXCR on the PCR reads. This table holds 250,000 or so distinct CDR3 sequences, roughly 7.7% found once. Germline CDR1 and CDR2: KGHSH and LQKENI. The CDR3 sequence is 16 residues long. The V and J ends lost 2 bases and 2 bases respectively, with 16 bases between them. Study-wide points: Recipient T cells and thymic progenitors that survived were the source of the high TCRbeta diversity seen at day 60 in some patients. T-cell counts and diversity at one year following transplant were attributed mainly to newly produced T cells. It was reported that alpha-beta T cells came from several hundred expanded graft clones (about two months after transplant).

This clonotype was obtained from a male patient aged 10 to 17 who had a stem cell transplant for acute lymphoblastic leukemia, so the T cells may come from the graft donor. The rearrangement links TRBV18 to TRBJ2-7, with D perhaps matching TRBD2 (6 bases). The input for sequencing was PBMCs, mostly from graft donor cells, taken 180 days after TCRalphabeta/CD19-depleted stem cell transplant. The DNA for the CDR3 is TGTGCCAGCTCACCAGGGCAGGCTAGCGCCGCCTACGAGCAGTACTTC. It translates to CASSPGQASAAYEQYF.